This passage covers 11 T cell receptor beta chains from one sample sequenced in a study of blood T cells in healthy people across ages. A J-beta primer mix and a sample-barcoded 5' primer were used in a second PCR of roughly 6 to 11 cycles. MiXCR, applied by TCRdb to the 5' RACE reads, yields one record per CDR3 protein. The sample comprises roughly 500,000 distinct CDR3 sequences, approximately 25% of which are singletons, and approximately 17% rests with the top ten. Sample: blood. The receptors stem from a woman aged 65 to 85 in good health.

This sequence joins TRBV18 and TRBJ1-1, with a possible D match to TRBD1 (5 bases). Germline-derived CDR1 and CDR2 are KGHSH and LQKENI. The length of the CDR3 is 19 residues. Trimming shortened V by 3 bases and J by 7 bases, and 30 bases separated the two germline ends. The CDR3 region is CASSPRDLGGRRQTNEAFF. The CDR3 DNA reads TGTGCCAGCTCACCGAGGGACCTTGGGGGTAGACGACAAACGAATGAAGCTTTCTTT.

This clonotype was seen a handful of times. The J gene is TRBJ1-1, the V gene TRBV3-1; D perhaps matches TRBD1 (6 bases). Trimming removed 2 bases from V and 4 bases from J, with 11 bases in between. Germline values: CDR1 LGHDT, CDR2 YNNKEL (reference sequence). This CDR3 region has 14 residues. The chain's CDR3 is CASSQTGGGTEAFF. The CDR3 DNA reads TGTGCCAGCAGCCAAACCGGGGGCGGCACTGAAGCTTTCTTT.

The chain couples TRBV5-1 to TRBJ1-6; D not certain. This CDR3 contains 16 residues. CDR1 and CDR2 from the germline V gene are SGHRS and YFSETQ. V lost 1 base and J lost 2, with 10 bases in between. The CDR3 region is CASSLYQWTYNSPLHF. The CDR3 DNA sequence: TGCGCCAGCAGCTTGTACCAATGGACCTATAATTCACCCCTCCACTTT.

In this sample, this clonotype turned up many times. This chain joins TRBV7-2 and TRBJ2-5, with 10 nucleotides matching TRBD2. J was trimmed by 4 bases and V by 5 bases; bases with no gene match: 4. CDR1 is SGHTA and CDR2 is FQGNSA in the germline V gene. The CDR3 has 14 amino acids. CDR3 DNA: TGTGCCAGCAGCGGCTCTAGCGGGGGAGAGACCCAGTACTTC. Protein sequence: CASSGSSGGETQYF.

This chain joins TRBV20-1 and TRBJ2-1; D is undetermined. Trimming left V 5 bases short and J 3 bases short, with 2 bases between. The CDR3 consists of 10 residues. CDR1 and CDR2 (germline): DFQATT, SNEGSKA (reference sequence). CDR3 DNA: TGCAGTGCTGACTACAATGAGCAGTTCTTC. Its translation is CSADYNEQFF.

The chain uses TRBV12-3 or TRBV12-4 and TRBJ1-5, with D uncertain. The V and J ends lost 3 bases and 2 bases respectively, with 17 bases between them. CDR3 size: 17 residues. The CDR3 DNA is TGTGCCAGCAGTTTTGGCCAGAATGTGGGTGGCAATCAGCCCCAGCATTTT. As protein: CASSFGQNVGGNQPQHF.

Details on this clonotype: The junction and the germline gene differ at one end; a read error may be behind it. The chain is built from TRBV18 and TRBJ1-4, with 9 bases that match TRBD1. The CDR3 has 14 amino acids. Germline V gene data show CDR1 as KGHSH and CDR2 as LQKENI. This CDR3 is CASSQTGGNEKLLF. CDR3 bases: TGTGCCAGCTCGCAGACAGGGGGGAATGAAAAACTGCTTTTT.

The genes are TRBV7-2 and TRBJ1-1; no clear D gene. The germline CDR1 and CDR2 sequences are SGHTA and FQGNSA. This CDR3 region has 16 residues. The ends were cut back, 5 bases at V and 0 bases at J, with 16 bases in the middle. In DNA, the CDR3 is TGTGCCAGCAGCGGACTAGGGTGGATGGTGAACACTGAAGCTTTCTTT. It encodes CASSGLGWMVNTEAFF.

The rearrangement links TRBV9 to TRBJ2-5; D unclear. This CDR3 has 14 residues. Germline V gene sequence: CDR1 SGDLS, CDR2 YYNGEE. V dropped 0 bases and J dropped 1 base, with 7 bases sitting between them. CDR3 coding DNA: TGTGCCAGCAGCGTAGCGGGCAGCCAAGAGACCCAGTACTTC. It yields the protein CASSVAGSQETQYF. Full variable domain (outside the CDR3, taken from reference TRBV9 and TRBJ2-5): DSGVTQTPKHLITATGQRVTLRCSPRSGDLSVYWYQQSLDQGLQFLIQYYNGEERAKGNILERFSAQQFPDLHSELNLSSLELGDSALYFCASSVAGSQETQYFGPGTRLLVL.

This clonotype has a handful of counts. The CDR3 bases are TGTGCCAGCAGCTTTGGACTAGTGGCAGACAATGAGCAGTTCTTC. Translated, it gives CASSFGLVADNEQFF. This rearrangement joins TRBV11-3 to TRBJ2-5; 7 positions agree with TRBD2. The J call is doubtful: the DNA matches TRBJ2-1 better. The CDR3 is 15 amino acids. Per the germline V gene, CDR1 is SGHNT and CDR2 is YENEEA.

The chain uses TRBV7-2 and TRBJ2-5, with a weak D call TRBD2 (6 bases). The ends were cut back, 2 bases at V and 2 bases at J, with 12 bases in the middle. This CDR3 is 15 amino acids long. Germline V gives CDR1 SGHTA, CDR2 FQGNSA. The CDR3 region has the DNA TGTGCCAGCAGCTTAAATTTGGGGGGACAAGAGACCCAGTACTTC. Translated: CASSLNLGGQETQYF.